Following are 30 T cell receptor beta chains from one sample sequenced in a study of T cells in Graves' hyperthyroidism and ophthalmopathy. Amplification of TCR beta CDR3 regions used RNA as the template. An initial round of RT-PCR targeting the TCR CDR3 relied on the HTBI primer set. TCRdb passed the multiplex PCR reads through MiXCR, listing each CDR3 protein once. The repertoire holds under 40,000 distinct CDR3 sequences, with approximately 50% as singletons. Sequenced material: blood. Receptors originate from a woman aged 40 to 49 with Graves' ophthalmopathy.

This clonotype was detected many times. The CDR3 DNA sequence: TGCGCCAGCAGCTTGGCCATTGGGGACTACGAGCAGTACTTC. This codes for CASSLAIGDYEQYF. V and J are TRBV5-1 and TRBJ2-7; no clear D gene. With 0 bases removed from V and 3 bases from J, the gap between germline ends came to 10 bases. This CDR3 has 14 amino acids. Germline-derived CDR1 and CDR2 are SGHRS and YFSETQ.

This chain uses TRBV20-1 with TRBJ2-5; D is unresolved. The CDR3 is 14 amino acids. V was cut by 3 bases and J by 1 base, with 12 bases left in between. The germline V gene encodes CDR1 DFQATT and CDR2 SNEGSKA (reference sequence). For the CDR3, the DNA is TGCAGTGCTAGGCATGGTAGCAGCCAAGAGACCCAGTACTTC. Its protein is CSARHGSSQETQYF.

This clonotype has more than one count but fewer than ten. The rearrangement joins TRBV24-1 to TRBJ1-3; D is unresolved. Germline V gene data show CDR1 as KGHDR and CDR2 as SFDVKD. The CDR3 consists of 13 residues. Trimming shortened V by 7 bases and J by 0 bases, and 6 bases separated the two germline ends. The CDR3 sequence is CATRAGSGNTIYF. The DNA of the CDR3 is TGTGCCACCAGAGCGGGCTCTGGAAACACCATATATTTT.

The V and J genes are TRBV24-1 and TRBJ2-1; 10 nucleotides match TRBD1. Germline V gene lookup returns CDR1 KGHDR and CDR2 SFDVKD. The CDR3 covers 15 residues. V trimming: 4 bases; J trimming: 5 bases; junction bases outside the gene matches: 4. As DNA, the CDR3 is TGTGCCACCAGTGAGGGGGGGACAGGGGACAATGAGCAGTTCTTC. This encodes CATSEGGTGDNEQFF.

This chain links TRBV5-1 with TRBJ2-7; D is possibly TRBD2 (5 bases). There are 13 residues in the CDR3. V lost 4 bases and J lost 7, with 15 bases in between. CDR1 SGHRS and CDR2 YFSETQ come from the germline V gene. CDR3 sequence reads: CASSTSPGGEQYF. CDR3 coding DNA: TGCGCCAGCAGCACGTCACCGGGCGGGGAGCAGTACTTC.

The chain is built from TRBV18 and TRBJ1-1, with 8 bases lining up with TRBD1. The CDR3 contains 18 residues. Germline CDR1 is KGHSH and CDR2 is LQKENI. With V trimmed by 3 bases and J by 0 bases, 12 bases remained unmatched. CDR3 loop: CASSPQGASRSMNTEAFF. CDR3 DNA sequence: TGTGCCAGCTCACCTCAGGGGGCTTCCCGTTCCATGAACACTGAAGCTTTCTTT. Supplemented by reference TRBV18 and TRBJ1-1, the full variable domain reads NAGVMQNPRHLVRRRGQEARLRCSPMKGHSHVYWYRQLPEEGLKFMVYLQKENIIDESGMPKERFSAEFPKEGPSILRIQQVVRGDSAAYFCASSPQGASRSMNTEAFFGQGTRLTVV.

In its sample, this clonotype was seen many times. This chain connects TRBV5-1 to TRBJ2-1, with 9 nucleotides matching TRBD2. CDR1 SGHRS and CDR2 YFSETQ come from the germline V gene. V shed 0 bases and J 7 bases; nucleotides not matched to a gene: 5. CDR3 size: 15 residues. The CDR3 is CASSLGGRAANEQFF. The CDR3 nucleotides are TGCGCCAGCAGCTTGGGCGGGAGGGCCGCAAATGAGCAGTTCTTC. The variable domain in full, with the rest retrieved from reference TRBV5-1 and TRBJ2-1, is KAGVTQTPRYLIKTRGQQVTLSCSPISGHRSVSWYQQTPGQGLQFLFEYFSETQRNKGNFPGRFSGRQFSNSRSEMNVSTLELGDSALYLCASSLGGRAANEQFFGPGTRLTVL.

This clonotype was counted at least ten times. The chain employs TRBV9 and TRBJ2-1; 7 bases line up with TRBD1. The V gene end was trimmed by 2 bases and the J gene end by 9 bases; junction bases not matched to a gene: 8. Germline V gives CDR1 SGDLS, CDR2 YYNGEE. The CDR3 is 14 amino acids. The CDR3 protein is CASSVAYRGGEQFF. The CDR3 DNA is TGTGCCAGCAGCGTCGCGTACAGGGGCGGTGAGCAGTTCTTC.

This chain joins TRBV2 and TRBJ2-7, with TRBD2 matching 12 bases. Germline V lookup: CDR1 SNHLY, CDR2 FYNNEI. V was clipped by 3 bases and J by 6 bases; unmatched bases: 12. The CDR3 is made up of 17 amino acids. The CDR3: CASSDSRKTSGRGEQYF. The CDR3 coding sequence is TGTGCCAGCAGTGATAGTAGGAAGACTAGCGGGAGAGGCGAGCAGTACTTC.

On this clonotype: Because the CDR3 is missing its conserved closing phenylalanine or tryptophan, this is likely a read error. The DNA is omitted, as the CDR3 cannot be located on it reliably, and the CDR3 follows TCRdb's listing. The gene calls are TRBV6-1 and TRBJ1-1. Including both end residues, the CDR3 is 13 amino acids long. The germline CDR1 and CDR2 sequences are MNHNS and SASEGT. The CDR3 sequence is CASSEATDTEAFL.

This clonotype occurred once. The CDR3 carries no conserved terminal phenylalanine or tryptophan, so it likely arises from a read error. The limits of the CDR3 on the DNA are not certain, so only TCRdb's listed CDR3 is given. The rearrangement joins TRBV7-2 to TRBJ2-7; the table assigns TRBD1, which was not confirmed against the DNA. Germline V gene sequence: CDR1 SGHTA, CDR2 FQGNSA. The CDR3 comprises 12 residues, both ends counted. The CDR3 region is CASSPRVSWEDA.

As for this clonotype: This clone may be a read error of a much larger clone one base away. This chain connects TRBV24-1 to TRBJ2-3, with TRBD2 matching over 14 bases. The CDR3 totals 15 residues. Looked up from germline, CDR1 is KGHDR and CDR2 is SFDVKD. Written as DNA, the CDR3 is TGTGCCAGCAGCCTGACTAGCGGGAGGGTGGATATGCAGTATTTT. Translation gives CASSLTSGRVDMQYF.

This clonotype has a count of ten or more. J is TRBJ2-1 and V is TRBV11-1; D possibly corresponds to TRBD1 (5 bases). The V end lost 2 bases, the J end lost 3 bases, and 14 bases lay between the germline ends. CDR3 length: 16 residues. CDR1 and CDR2 (germline): SGHAT, FQDESV (reference sequence). CDR3 region: CASSLNGHLRYNEQFF. In nucleotides, the CDR3 is TGTGCCAGCAGCTTAAATGGACACCTACGCTACAATGAGCAGTTCTTC.

This clonotype was recorded at least ten times. The rearrangement joins TRBV27 to TRBJ2-3; D is ambiguous. Trimming removed 2 bases at V and 5 bases at J, with 8 bases between. CDR1 MNHEY and CDR2 SMNVEV come from the germline V gene (reference sequence). This CDR3 is built from 13 residues. CDR3 nucleotides: TGTGCCAGCAGTTTAGAGAGAGGAGATACGCAGTATTTT. Its protein is CASSLERGDTQYF.

This clonotype was observed at least ten times. The rearrangement uses TRBV12-3 or TRBV12-4 and TRBJ2-2, with TRBD2 matching over 7 bases. The CDR3 consists of 12 residues. Unmatched junction bases numbered 4, after V lost 10 bases and J lost 5 bases. CDR3 DNA: TGTGCCATTGGGGGGGGGACCGGGGAGCTGTTTTTT. Its translation: CAIGGGTGELFF.

Of note for this clonotype: Germline and junction disagree at one end, which may indicate a read error. This chain links TRBV12-3 or TRBV12-4 with TRBJ1-4; possible D gene TRBD1, 5 bases. The CDR3 loop spans 15 amino acids. The CDR3 is CASSLDMGTGEKLSF. The CDR3 bases are TGTGCCAGCAGTTTGGACATGGGCACGGGCGAAAAACTGTCTTTT.

This clonotype occurred many times. The chain joins TRBV7-6 to TRBJ2-2; D is undetermined. V dropped 3 bases and J dropped 4 bases, with 12 bases sitting between them. Germline V gene data show CDR1 as SGHVS and CDR2 as FNYEAQ. The CDR3 is 15 residues long. CDR3 amino acids: CASSFTADGTGELFF. CDR3 nucleotides: TGTGCCAGCAGCTTTACAGCCGACGGCACCGGGGAGCTGTTTTTT. Looking up the rest from reference TRBV7-6 and TRBJ2-2 gives the full variable domain: GAGVSQSPRYKVTKRGQDVALRCDPISGHVSLYWYRQALGQGPEFLTYFNYEAQQDKSGLPNDRFSAERPEGSISTLTIQRTEQRDSAMYRCASSFTADGTGELFFGEGSRLTVL.

This clonotype was picked up many times. V and J are TRBV28 and TRBJ1-2; D is ambiguous. V was clipped by 5 bases and J by 3 bases, with 16 bases between them. The germline gives CDR1 MDHEN, CDR2 SYDVKM. This CDR3 region has 15 residues. The CDR3 DNA follows: TGTGCCAGCAGTCTACAGTCAACTAGCGACTATGGCTACACCTTC. Protein sequence: CASSLQSTSDYGYTF.

In this sample, this clonotype turned up many times. This chain connects TRBV5-4 to TRBJ2-7, with TRBD2 matching over 10 bases. Germline loops: CDR1 SGHNT, CDR2 YYREEE (reference sequence). V lost 4 bases to trimming and J lost 2 bases; unmatched junction nucleotides: 9. This CDR3 has 16 amino acids. This CDR3 is CASSISGLATTYEQYF. CDR3 bases: TGTGCCAGCAGCATCTCGGGACTAGCGACCACCTACGAGCAGTACTTC. The variable domain in full, completed from reference TRBV5-4 and TRBJ2-7, reads ETGVTQSPTHLIKTRGQQVTLRCSSQSGHNTVSWYQQALGQGPQFIFQYYREEENGRGNFPPRFSGLQFPNYSSELNVNALELDDSALYLCASSISGLATTYEQYFGPGTRLTVT.

This sequence joins TRBV11-3 and TRBJ2-3, with D possibly matching TRBD2 (6 bases). Germline V lookup: CDR1 SGHNT, CDR2 YENEEA. The V gene lost 5 bases and the J gene lost 1 base, with 7 bases spanning the gap. The CDR3 length is 13 residues. The CDR3 loop reads CASSPGGTDTQYF. The DNA of the CDR3 is TGTGCCAGCAGCCCGGGGGGCACAGATACGCAGTATTTT.

The chain carries TRBV20-1 and TRBJ2-2; the match to TRBD1 covers 7 bases. Germline CDR1 is DFQATT and CDR2 is SNEGSKA (reference sequence). The CDR3 covers 14 residues. Trimming took 4 bases from V and 3 from J; bases not matched to a gene: 5. CDR3 sequence: CSAKTGWDTGELFF. CDR3 DNA sequence: TGCAGTGCTAAGACAGGGTGGGACACCGGGGAGCTGTTTTTT.

This clonotype showed up many times. The chain has TRBV7-8 and TRBJ1-1; 7 nucleotides line up with TRBD1. This CDR3 comprises 15 residues. From germline, CDR1 is SGHVS and CDR2 FQNEAQ. V gave up 5 bases and J gave up 1 base; unmatched junction bases: 7. The CDR3 region is CASSPQTGQNTEAFF. For the CDR3, the DNA is TGTGCCAGCAGCCCCCAGACAGGGCAGAACACTGAAGCTTTCTTT.

This sequence joins TRBV12-3 or TRBV12-4 and TRBJ2-7; tentative D call: TRBD1 (5 bases). The CDR3 is made up of 14 amino acids. The V end was cut by 1 base, the J end by 4 bases, with 11 bases between. CDR3: CASSLDVRDYEQYF. The CDR3 DNA is TGTGCCAGCAGTTTAGATGTCAGGGATTACGAGCAGTACTTC.

This clonotype was counted ten times or more. Its ends do not fully match the called genes, so a read error is possible. V and J are TRBV12-3 or TRBV12-4 and TRBJ2-5; a possible D gene is TRBD2 (5 bases). This CDR3 comprises 13 residues. In DNA, the CDR3 is TGTGCCAGCAGCCCCACTAGATCAGAGGCCCAGTACTTC. Protein sequence: CASSPTRSEAQYF.

The V call is TRBV5-1, the J call TRBJ2-7, with 7 bases that match TRBD2. Trimming cost V 2 bases and J 0 bases; bases outside gene matches: 17. Germline values: CDR1 SGHRS, CDR2 YFSETQ. This CDR3 spans 19 amino acids. The DNA for the CDR3 is TGCGCCAGCAGCTTTGCATGCGGGGGTGCACCTCCGTGCTCCTACGAGCAGTACTTC. Amino acids: CASSFACGGAPPCSYEQYF. Filled out from reference TRBV5-1 and TRBJ2-7, the complete variable domain reads KAGVTQTPRYLIKTRGQQVTLSCSPISGHRSVSWYQQTPGQGLQFLFEYFSETQRNKGNFPGRFSGRQFSNSRSEMNVSTLELGDSALYLCASSFACGGAPPCSYEQYFGPGTRLTVT.

Remarks on this clonotype: Germline and junction disagree at one end, which may indicate a read error. The V call is TRBV7-2, the J call TRBJ2-1, with 9 nucleotides matching TRBD1. CDR3 size: 11 residues. Germline loops: CDR1 SGHTA, CDR2 FQGNSA. DNA of the CDR3: TGTGCCAGCAGTTGGGGACAGGGAAGAGCCTTC. Its protein is CASSWGQGRAF.

This clonotype was picked up many times. V usage is TRBV20-1 and J usage is TRBJ2-3; 14 bases map to TRBD2. This CDR3 comprises 14 residues. After removal of 8 bases from V and 5 bases from J, the junction contained 6 bases not matched to a gene. Germline CDR1 and CDR2: DFQATT and SNEGSKA (reference sequence). CDR3 DNA: TGCAGTAGACCCGGGACTAGCGGGAGAGATACGCAGTATTTT. Translation gives CSRPGTSGRDTQYF.

Remarks on this clonotype: The junction and the germline gene differ at one end; a read error may be behind it. V and J are TRBV5-1 and TRBJ2-3; 7 bases are a match to TRBD1. This CDR3 region has 12 residues. Germline CDR1 SGHRS, CDR2 YFSETQ. This chain's CDR3 is CTSSPQGDTQYF. The DNA of the CDR3 is TGCACCAGCAGCCCACAGGGGGATACGCAGTATTTT. Full variable domain (outside the CDR3, taken from reference TRBV5-1 and TRBJ2-3): KAGVTQTPRYLIKTRGQQVTLSCSPISGHRSVSWYQQTPGQGLQFLFEYFSETQRNKGNFPGRFSGRQFSNSRSEMNVSTLELGDSALYLCTSSPQGDTQYFGPGTRLTVL.

The chain links TRBV25-1 to TRBJ1-3; D uncertain. The CDR3 spans 15 residues. V lost 1 base and J 2 bases, leaving 9 bases between the germline ends. Looked up from germline, CDR1 is MGHDK and CDR2 is SYGVNS. The DNA of the CDR3 is TGTGCCAGCAGTGAATTCGGGAAACCTGGAAACACCATATATTTT. Its translation is CASSEFGKPGNTIYF.

This chain links TRBV19 with TRBJ1-3, with D unresolved. The V gene lost 3 bases and the J gene lost 7 bases, with 16 bases spanning the gap. Germline CDR1 reads LNHDA; CDR2 reads SQIVND (reference sequence). The CDR3 totals 15 residues. The CDR3 here is CASSILAGGGNTIYF. The CDR3 DNA reads as TGTGCCAGTAGTATTCTAGCGGGAGGTGGGAACACCATATATTTT.